The T cell receptor (beta chain) described here comes from a study of beta chain features in type 1 diabetes. Points from the study as a whole: Shorter TCRB CDR3s, moderately but significantly so, were found in Type 1 diabetes patients in all four CD4+ subsets. Any PCR bias toward short templates would affect both groups alike.

This clone appeared a few times. Its antigen is not identified. The authors obtained over 95% purity in all sorted populations. V was trimmed by 0 bases and J by 0 bases, leaving 14 bases between them. CDR1 and CDR2 (germline): LNHNV, YYDKDF (reference sequence). The CDR3 sequence is 17 residues long. The authors reverse transcribed all of the isolated RNA, so sequencing captured expressed TCRB transcripts. The repertoire was sequenced with immunoSEQ multiplex PCR; TCRdb's copy has only in-frame clones and lacks some. In the table there are hundreds of thousands of clones, around an eighth of which are singletons.

The receptor was derived from a man between 18 and 35 years old with type 1 diabetes. The specimen was naive CD4+ T cells from blood. The J gene is TRBJ1-2, the V gene TRBV15, with D possibly being TRBD1 (5 bases). CDR3 DNA sequence: TGTGCCACCAGCAGAGAGTATGGACAACTAGCTAACTATGGCTACACCTTC. Amino acid sequence: CATSREYGQLANYGYTF.